These 4 T cell receptor beta chains share one sample of origin, sequenced in a study of blood T cell repertoires in COVID-19 (TCRdb year 2020). Receptors were amplified or captured by the immunoSEQ multiplex PCR assay. What TCRdb holds here is the immuneACCESS table cut down to in-frame rearrangements. Part of the clones is not present; checked against another copy, under half of the missing clones reflect an unresolved V gene, and the others are unexplained. Here the sample has some 190,000 clones; around 82% occur a single time. The ten largest clones take up 4.3% of the sample. The specimen was PBMCs or T cells enriched from blood (not recorded which). Receptors were obtained from a man younger than 40 with acute COVID-19.

This chain joins TRBV19 and TRBJ1-4, with D tentatively TRBD1 (6 bases). The germline CDR1 and CDR2 sequences are LNHDA and SQIVND (reference sequence). The V end was cut by 6 bases, the J end by 0 bases, with 14 bases between. The CDR3 is 16 amino acids. The CDR3 DNA reads TGTGCCAGTAGAATGAGGGGGGGTGCAACTAATGAAAAACTGTTTTTT. This gives the protein CASRMRGGATNEKLFF. Filled out from reference TRBV19 and TRBJ1-4, the complete variable domain reads DGGITQSPKYLFRKEGQNVTLSCEQNLNHDAMYWYRQDPGQGLRLIYYSQIVNDFQKGDIAEGYSVSREKKESFPLTVTSAQKNPTAFYLCASRMRGGATNEKLFFGSGTQLSVL.

The chain uses TRBV5-6 and TRBJ1-6, with 7 bases matching TRBD1. Germline V gives CDR1 SGHDT, CDR2 YYEEEE. V shed 3 bases and J 7 bases; nucleotides not matched to a gene: 7. There are 15 residues in the CDR3. The CDR3 reads CASSSLDRDNSPLHF. The CDR3 DNA follows: TGTGCCAGCAGCTCTTTAGACAGGGACAATTCACCCCTCCACTTT.

This chain uses TRBV5-1 with TRBJ1-2; TRBD1 matches at 8 bases. From germline, CDR1 is SGHRS and CDR2 YFSETQ. J lost 6 bases, V lost 1 base, and 8 bases had no gene match. CDR3 length equals 15 residues. CDR3 bases: TGCGCCAGCAGCTTGACCGGACAGGGTGATCATGGCTACACCTTC. Its protein product is CASSLTGQGDHGYTF.

The V gene is TRBV19, the J gene TRBJ2-7; 7 positions match TRBD2. V was clipped by 1 base and J by 1 base; unmatched bases: 7. The CDR3 extends over 16 amino acids. Germline V gene data show CDR1 as LNHDA and CDR2 as SQIVND (reference sequence). Here the CDR3 DNA reads TGTGCCAGTAGTATAGCCCAAACCGGGGGGTCCTACGAGCAGTACTTC. Protein: CASSIAQTGGSYEQYF.